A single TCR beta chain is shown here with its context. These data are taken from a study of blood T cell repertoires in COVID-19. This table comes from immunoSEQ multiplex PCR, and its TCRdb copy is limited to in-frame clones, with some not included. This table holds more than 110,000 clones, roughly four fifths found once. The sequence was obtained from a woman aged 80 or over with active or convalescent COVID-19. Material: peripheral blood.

The CDR3 nucleotides read TGTGCCAGCAATACTCGACAGGAGGAGACCCAGTACTTC. Its translation: CASNTRQEETQYF. This rearrangement joins TRBV6-6 to TRBJ2-5; perhaps TRBD1 as D (6 bases). V was pared by 7 bases and J by 5 bases, with 14 bases between. Germline V lookup: CDR1 MNHNY, CDR2 SVGAGI (reference sequence). This CDR3 region has 13 residues.